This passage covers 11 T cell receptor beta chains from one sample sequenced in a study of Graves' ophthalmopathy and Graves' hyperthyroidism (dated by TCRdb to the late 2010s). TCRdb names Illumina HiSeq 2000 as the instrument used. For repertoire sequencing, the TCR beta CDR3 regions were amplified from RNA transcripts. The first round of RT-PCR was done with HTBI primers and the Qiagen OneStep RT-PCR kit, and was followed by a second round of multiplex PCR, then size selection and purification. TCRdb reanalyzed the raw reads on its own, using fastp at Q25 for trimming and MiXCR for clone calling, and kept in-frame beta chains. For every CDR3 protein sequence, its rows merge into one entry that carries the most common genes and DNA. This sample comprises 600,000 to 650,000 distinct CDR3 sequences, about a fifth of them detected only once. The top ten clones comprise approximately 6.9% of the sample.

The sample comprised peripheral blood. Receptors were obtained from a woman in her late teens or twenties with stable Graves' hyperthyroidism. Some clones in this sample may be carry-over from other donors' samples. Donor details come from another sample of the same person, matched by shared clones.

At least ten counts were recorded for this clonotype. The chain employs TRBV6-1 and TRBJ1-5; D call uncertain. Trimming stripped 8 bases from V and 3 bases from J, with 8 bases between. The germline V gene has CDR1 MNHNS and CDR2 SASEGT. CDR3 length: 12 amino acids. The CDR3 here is CASSEPNQPQHF. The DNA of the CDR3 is TGTGCCAGCTCGGAGCCCAATCAGCCCCAGCATTTT.

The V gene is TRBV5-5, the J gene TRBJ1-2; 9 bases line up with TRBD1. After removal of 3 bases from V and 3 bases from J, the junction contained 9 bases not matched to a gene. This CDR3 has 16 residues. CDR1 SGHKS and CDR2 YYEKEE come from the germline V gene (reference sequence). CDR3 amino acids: CASSSVYRGLYYGYTF. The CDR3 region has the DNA TGTGCCAGCAGCTCCGTGTACAGGGGGCTGTACTATGGCTACACCTTC.

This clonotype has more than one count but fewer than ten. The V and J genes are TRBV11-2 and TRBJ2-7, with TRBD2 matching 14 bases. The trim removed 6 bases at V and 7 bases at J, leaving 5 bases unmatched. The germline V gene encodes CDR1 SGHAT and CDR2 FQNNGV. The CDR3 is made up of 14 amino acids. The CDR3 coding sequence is TGTGCCAGCAGGGGACTAGCGGGGGTGAGGGAGCAGTACTTC. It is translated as CASRGLAGVREQYF.

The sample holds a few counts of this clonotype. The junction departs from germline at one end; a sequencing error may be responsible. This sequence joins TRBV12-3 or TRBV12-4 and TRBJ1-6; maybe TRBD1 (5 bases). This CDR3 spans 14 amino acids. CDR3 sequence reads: CASTLGRGGSPLHF. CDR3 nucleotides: TGTGCCAGCACCCTGGGGAGGGGTGGTTCACCCCTCCACTTC.

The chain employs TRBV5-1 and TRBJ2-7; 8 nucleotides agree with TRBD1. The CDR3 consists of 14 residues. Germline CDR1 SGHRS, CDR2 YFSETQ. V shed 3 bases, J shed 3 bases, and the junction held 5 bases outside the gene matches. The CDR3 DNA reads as TGCGCCAGCAGCTCCGATACAGGGGGCTACGAGCAGTACTTC. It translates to CASSSDTGGYEQYF.

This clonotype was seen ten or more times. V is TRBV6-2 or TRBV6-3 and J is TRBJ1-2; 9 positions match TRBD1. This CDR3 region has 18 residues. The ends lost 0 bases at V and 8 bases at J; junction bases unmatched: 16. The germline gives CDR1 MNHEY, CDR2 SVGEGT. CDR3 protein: CASSYSNRGLFPPGGYTF. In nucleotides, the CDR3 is TGTGCCAGCAGTTACTCGAACAGGGGGCTTTTTCCGCCAGGGGGCTACACCTTC.

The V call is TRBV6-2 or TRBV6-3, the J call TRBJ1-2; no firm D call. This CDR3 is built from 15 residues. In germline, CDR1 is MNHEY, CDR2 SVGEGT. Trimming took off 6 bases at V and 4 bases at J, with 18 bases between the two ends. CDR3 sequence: CASSPEAVGFYGYTF. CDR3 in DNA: TGTGCCAGCAGCCCGGAGGCGGTGGGTTTCTATGGCTACACCTTC.

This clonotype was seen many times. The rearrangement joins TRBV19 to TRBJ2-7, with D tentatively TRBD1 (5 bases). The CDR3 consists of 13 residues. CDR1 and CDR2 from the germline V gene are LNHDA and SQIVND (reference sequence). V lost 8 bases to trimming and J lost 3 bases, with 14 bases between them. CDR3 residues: CASQDKTGYEQYF. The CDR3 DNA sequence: TGTGCCAGTCAGGACAAAACGGGCTACGAGCAGTACTTC.

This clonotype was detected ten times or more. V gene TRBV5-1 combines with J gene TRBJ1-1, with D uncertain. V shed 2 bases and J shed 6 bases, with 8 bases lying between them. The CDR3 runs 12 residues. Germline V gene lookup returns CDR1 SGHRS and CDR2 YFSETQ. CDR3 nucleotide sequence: TGCGCCAGCAGCTTTGGCCAGGCTGAAGCTTTCTTT. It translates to CASSFGQAEAFF.

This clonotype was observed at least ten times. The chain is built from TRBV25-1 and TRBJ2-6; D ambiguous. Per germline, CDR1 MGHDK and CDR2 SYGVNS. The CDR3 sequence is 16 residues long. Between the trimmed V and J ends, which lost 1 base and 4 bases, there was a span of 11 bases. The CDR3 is CASSESGLRGANVLTF. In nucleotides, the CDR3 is TGTGCCAGCAGTGAATCAGGCTTACGGGGGGCCAACGTCCTGACTTTC. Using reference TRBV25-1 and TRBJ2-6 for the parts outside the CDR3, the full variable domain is EADIYQTPRYLVIGTGKKITLECSQTMGHDKMYWYQQDPGMELHLIHYSYGVNSTEKGDLSSESTVSRIRTEHFPLTLESARPSHTSQYLCASSESGLRGANVLTFGAGSRLTVL.

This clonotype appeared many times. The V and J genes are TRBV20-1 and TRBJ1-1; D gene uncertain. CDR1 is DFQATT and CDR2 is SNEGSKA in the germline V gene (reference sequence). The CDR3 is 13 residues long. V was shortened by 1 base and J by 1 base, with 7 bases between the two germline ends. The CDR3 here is CSARVGRNTEAFF. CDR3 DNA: TGCAGTGCTAGAGTTGGTAGGAACACTGAAGCTTTCTTT.